The 9 T cell receptor beta chains in this list originate from one sample, sequenced in a study of T cell repertoires and HLA-DP antigens. Their specific antigens are unknown. Only in-frame clones appear in the TCRdb table, and some are missing; sequencing was by immunoSEQ multiplex PCR. Seen here are approximately 89,000 clones, about 89% observed once, and the top ten hold 1.5% to 2%. Sequenced input: CD4+ T cells from PBMCs. These receptors were taken from a man aged 45-65 years in good health and CMV-seronegative.

The chain combines TRBV19 with TRBJ2-2; 9 nucleotides agree with TRBD1. The CDR3 is made up of 16 amino acids. Looked up from germline, CDR1 is LNHDA and CDR2 is SQIVND (reference sequence). J was trimmed by 0 bases and V by 5 bases; bases with no gene match: 4. CDR3: CASSSTGGSNTGELFF. DNA for the CDR3: TGTGCCAGTAGTTCGACAGGGGGTTCGAACACCGGGGAGCTGTTTTTT. The full variable domain, its missing parts supplied by reference TRBV19 and TRBJ2-2, is DGGITQSPKYLFRKEGQNVTLSCEQNLNHDAMYWYRQDPGQGLRLIYYSQIVNDFQKGDIAEGYSVSREKKESFPLTVTSAQKNPTAFYLCASSSTGGSNTGELFFGEGSRLTVL.

The chain couples TRBV4-1 to TRBJ1-6; 8 positions match TRBD1. This CDR3 has 16 residues. V was pared by 0 bases and J by 5 bases, with 3 bases of the junction left unmatched. The germline CDR1 and CDR2 sequences are MGHRA and YSYEKL. CDR3 bases: TGCGCCAGCAGCCAAGATCAACAGGGGGATAATTCACCCCTCCACTTT. This gives the protein CASSQDQQGDNSPLHF.

In this sample, this clone turned up once. J is TRBJ2-2 and V is TRBV19, with a possible D match to TRBD1 (6 bases). Trimming shortened V by 7 bases and J by 5 bases, and 11 bases separated the two germline ends. The germline V gene encodes CDR1 LNHDA and CDR2 SQIVND (reference sequence). The CDR3 has 13 residues. CDR3 sequence reads: CASNSDRTGELFF. In DNA form, the CDR3 reads TGTGCCAGTAACTCGGACAGAACCGGGGAGCTGTTTTTT.

This clone was observed a handful of times. This chain links TRBV7-2 with TRBJ2-5; 13 bases are a match to TRBD2. The CDR3 has 16 amino acids. The germline CDR1 and CDR2 sequences are SGHTA and FQGNSA. With V trimmed by 2 bases and J by 6 bases, 6 bases remained unmatched. The CDR3 region is CASSLTGLAGKKTQYF. For the CDR3, the DNA is TGTGCCAGCAGCTTAACGGGACTAGCGGGGAAGAAGACCCAGTACTTC. Full variable domain (remainder filled in from reference TRBV7-2 and TRBJ2-5): GAGVSQSPSNKVTEKGKDVELRCDPISGHTALYWYRQSLGQGLEFLIYFQGNSAPDKSGLPSDRFSAERTGGSVSTLTIQRTQQEDSAVYLCASSLTGLAGKKTQYFGPGTRLLVL.

The chain carries TRBV19 and TRBJ2-1, with a possible D match to TRBD1 (6 bases). This CDR3 region has 21 residues. Germline V CDR1 and CDR2: LNHDA, SQIVND (reference sequence). Trimming took 0 bases from V and 0 from J, leaving 24 bases between them. The CDR3 region has the DNA TGTGCCAGTAGTATAGAGAAGGGAATAGGGCCGAGCAGGGGCTCCTACAATGAGCAGTTCTTC. It specifies CASSIEKGIGPSRGSYNEQFF. Drawing the rest from reference TRBV19 and TRBJ2-1, the complete variable domain is DGGITQSPKYLFRKEGQNVTLSCEQNLNHDAMYWYRQDPGQGLRLIYYSQIVNDFQKGDIAEGYSVSREKKESFPLTVTSAQKNPTAFYLCASSIEKGIGPSRGSYNEQFFGPGTRLTVL.

The chain joins TRBV7-2 to TRBJ1-2; D not certain. V lost 1 base to trimming and J lost 6 bases, with 3 bases between them. CDR3 length equals 11 residues. The germline CDR1 and CDR2 sequences are SGHTA and FQGNSA. The CDR3 DNA sequence: TGTGCCAGCAGCTTAGGGGATGGCTACACCTTC. This encodes CASSLGDGYTF.

The chain couples TRBV4-2 to TRBJ2-1, with a weak D call TRBD2 (6 bases). V lost 4 bases and J 7 bases, leaving 17 bases between the germline ends. Germline values: CDR1 LGHNA, CDR2 YNFKEQ. The CDR3 extends over 15 amino acids. The CDR3 protein is CASSLRRDRGNEQFF. The CDR3 region has the DNA TGTGCCAGCAGCCTTCGGCGGGACCGGGGGAATGAGCAGTTCTTC.

The gene calls are TRBV5-1 and TRBJ1-1; TRBD1 agrees at 7 bases. The germline V gene encodes CDR1 SGHRS and CDR2 YFSETQ. The V segment lost 4 bases and the J segment 4 bases; nucleotides outside the gene matches: 7. CDR3 length: 14 residues. CDR3 sequence (DNA): TGCGCCAGCAGCCACTACCCAGGGGGCACTGAAGCTTTCTTT. Translating gives CASSHYPGGTEAFF.

This clone was detected only a few times. At one of its ends the junction is not consistent with the germline gene, which may arise from a read error. The chain carries TRBV3-1 (or the pseudogene TRBV3-2) and TRBJ2-6, with D unclear. Germline loops: CDR1 LGHDT, CDR2 YNNKEL (reference sequence). The CDR3 covers 9 residues. Written as DNA, the CDR3 is TGCTCTGGGGCCAACGTCCTGACTTTC. Translation gives CSGANVLTF.